One sample yielded the 15 T cell receptor beta chains listed below, sequenced in a study of spatial heterogeneity in lung cancer. Each CDR3 protein gets one entry after TCRdb re-called the 5' RACE reads with MiXCR. Here the sample spans about 11,000 distinct CDR3 sequences, less than 4% being singletons. Time point denoted: sample taken at primary tumor resection. Sequencing was performed on whole RNA extracted from tumor and nontumor lung tissue, or from frozen PBMC, and the material was left unsorted. This specimen consisted of PBMCs, obtained at surgery. The source is a female donor with early-stage non-small cell lung cancer.

This clonotype was found many times. This beta chain is an unintended read in a library built for alpha chains; its size means little. The chain is built from TRBV20-1 and TRBJ1-1; D not certain. Germline V gives CDR1 DFQATT, CDR2 SNEGSKA (reference sequence). The CDR3 runs to 15 residues. V lost 0 bases to trimming and J lost 0 bases, with 11 bases between them. The chain's CDR3 is CSARDYSLMNTEAFF. The CDR3 DNA reads TGCAGTGCTAGAGATTACAGCCTCATGAACACTGAAGCTTTCTTT.

There are many counts of this clonotype. Since the library was made to target alpha chains, this beta chain is a stray read and its abundance is not meaningful. This chain links TRBV5-8 with TRBJ2-1; tentative D call: TRBD2 (6 bases). Germline CDR1 reads SGHTS; CDR2 reads YDEGEE. Between the trimmed V and J ends, which lost 1 base and 9 bases, there was a span of 17 bases. This CDR3 has 15 residues. CDR3 amino acids: CASSLSGRLGGEQFF. CDR3 in DNA: TGTGCCAGCAGCTTGTCCGGGCGATTGGGGGGTGAGCAGTTCTTC.

This clonotype was counted at least ten times. Being off target in a library aimed at alpha chains, this beta chain has a size of little meaning. This rearrangement joins TRBV7-9 to TRBJ2-3; possibly TRBD1 or TRBD2 for D (5 bases each). Trimming stripped 5 bases from V and 9 bases from J, with 15 bases between. From germline, CDR1 is SEHNR and CDR2 FQNEAQ (reference sequence). The CDR3 totals 13 residues. CDR3 protein: CASSIGTGRTQYF. Here the CDR3 DNA reads TGTGCCAGCAGCATCGGGACGGGAAGGACGCAGTATTTT.

Ten or more counts support this clonotype. This beta chain slipped into a library made for alpha chains as a stray read, so its size is not meaningful. The genes are TRBV27 and TRBJ2-7, with TRBD1 identical over 8 bases. V lost 6 bases, J lost 2 bases, and 3 bases stayed unmatched. The CDR3 length is 13 residues. Germline V gives CDR1 MNHEY, CDR2 SMNVEV (reference sequence). CDR3 in amino acids: CASSPGQAYEQYF. CDR3 nucleotides: TGTGCCAGCAGCCCGGGACAGGCCTACGAGCAGTACTTC.

The sample holds many counts of this clonotype. This beta chain is a stray read from a library made for alpha chains; its abundance is not meaningful. The chain uses TRBV6-1 and TRBJ2-7; D remains ambiguous. The V gene's germline CDR1 is MNHNS and CDR2 SASEGT. Trimming shortened V by 4 bases and J by 3 bases, and 1 base separated the two germline ends. The CDR3 length is 10 residues. The CDR3 bases are TGTGCCAGCAGTGTCTACGAGCAGTACTTC. This gives the protein CASSVYEQYF.

This clonotype was seen ten or more times. This beta chain slipped into a library made for alpha chains as a stray read, so its size is not meaningful. The rearrangement joins TRBV10-3 to TRBJ2-3; 13 nucleotides align to TRBD2. The V and J ends lost 2 bases and 2 bases, in that order; junction bases with no gene match: 1. CDR3 length: 16 amino acids. The germline CDR1 and CDR2 sequences are ENHRY and SYGVKD. CDR3 region: CAISETSGGATDTQYF. The DNA of the CDR3 is TGTGCCATCAGTGAGACTAGCGGGGGGGCCACAGATACGCAGTATTTT.

This clonotype qualifies as medium-sized (0.01 to 0.1%). Found in a library prepared for alpha chains, this beta chain is an off-target read, and its abundance has little meaning. The chain links TRBV29-1 to TRBJ2-2; D is perhaps TRBD1 (5 bases). The ends were cut back, 3 bases at V and 3 bases at J, with 8 bases in the middle. This CDR3 region has 13 residues. CDR1 and CDR2 from the germline V gene are SQVTM and ANQGSEA. Here the CDR3 DNA reads TGCAGCGTTGATTCAGGGTACACCGGGGAGCTGTTTTTT. It is translated as CSVDSGYTGELFF.

Remarks on this clonotype: Given a much more abundant clone one base away, this may be a read error. This beta chain came through as a stray read in a library set up for alpha chains, and its size says little. The genes are TRBV4-3 and TRBJ2-1, with 10 nucleotides matching TRBD2. There are 15 residues in the CDR3. Germline lookup yields CDR1 LGHNA and CDR2 YSLEER. In DNA, the CDR3 is TGCGCCAGCAGCCAAAGAGCGGGAGGGCCATATGAGCAGTCCTTC. Protein sequence: CASSQRAGGPYEQSF.

This clonotype was picked up many times. This beta chain is a stray read from a library made for alpha chains; its abundance is not meaningful. The chain uses TRBV3-1 and TRBJ2-1, with TRBD2 matching 9 bases. There are 17 residues in the CDR3. Looked up from germline, CDR1 is LGHDT and CDR2 is YNNKEL (reference sequence). With V trimmed by 1 base and J by 7 bases, 11 bases remained unmatched. In DNA, the CDR3 is TGTGCCAGCAGCCAAGGTTATTCGGCTAGCGGGAAGAATGAGCAGTTCTTC. Translated: CASSQGYSASGKNEQFF.

This clonotype was detected ten times or more. This beta chain slipped into a library made for alpha chains as a stray read, so its size is not meaningful. The CDR3 nucleotides read TGTGCCAGCAGCTCTGGGGGCAGGGGCCCCAATTCACCCCTCCACTTT. This gives the protein CASSSGGRGPNSPLHF. The genes are TRBV7-9 and TRBJ1-6; maybe TRBD1 (6 bases). V lost 4 bases and J 7 bases, leaving 17 bases between the germline ends. The length of the CDR3 is 16 residues. Per germline, CDR1 SEHNR and CDR2 FQNEAQ (reference sequence).

At least ten counts were recorded for this clonotype. This beta chain turned up in a library designed for alpha chains; as an off-target read, its abundance says little. The chain is built from TRBV11-2 and TRBJ2-5, with a possible D match to TRBD2 (6 bases). The CDR3 spans 15 residues. V lost 5 bases, J lost 1 base, and 14 bases lay in between. From germline, CDR1 is SGHAT and CDR2 FQNNGV. As DNA, the CDR3 is TGTGCCAGCAGCACGAAACCCGGGGGCCAAGAGACCCAGTACTTC. The encoded protein is CASSTKPGGQETQYF.

This clonotype occurred many times. In a library made to pick up alpha chains, this beta chain is a stray read with a size that means little. The gene calls are TRBV20-1 and TRBJ2-3, with TRBD2 matching 8 bases. Trimming cost V 6 bases and J 4 bases; bases outside gene matches: 12. CDR1 is DFQATT and CDR2 is SNEGSKA in the germline V gene (reference sequence). The CDR3 is 15 residues long. The CDR3 nucleotides read TGCAGTGCCGGGGGGGGAGCGCCCGGCGCAGATACGCAGTATTTT. Translation: CSAGGGAPGADTQYF.

This clonotype was counted ten times or more. This beta chain slipped into a library made for alpha chains as a stray read, so its size is not meaningful. This chain links TRBV20-1 with TRBJ1-4, with 8 bases matching TRBD1. The CDR3 loop spans 13 amino acids. Trimming removed 3 bases from V and 8 bases from J; junction bases left unmatched: 5. The germline V gene encodes CDR1 DFQATT and CDR2 SNEGSKA (reference sequence). This CDR3 is CSASQGAPEKLFF. CDR3 sequence (DNA): TGCAGTGCTAGTCAGGGGGCGCCGGAAAAACTGTTTTTT.

This clonotype occurred many times. A library prepared for alpha chains yielded this beta chain as an off-target read; its size is of little meaning. The V gene is TRBV2, the J gene TRBJ2-2, with a possible D match to TRBD2 (6 bases). The CDR3 length is 15 residues. The V end lost 10 bases, the J end lost 7 bases, and 22 bases lay between the germline ends. Germline assignment: CDR1 SNHLY and CDR2 FYNNEI. The CDR3 region has the DNA TGTGCCACCCTCCCGGGCCAGGGACTTCGCGGGGAGCTGTTTTTT. Protein: CATLPGQGLRGELFF.

This clonotype has at least ten counts. This beta chain was picked up by a library intended for alpha chains and is off target, so its count carries little meaning. Here the CDR3 reads CASSPAQGAGTEAFF. The CDR3 DNA is TGTGCCAGCAGTCCCGCACAGGGGGCGGGTACTGAAGCTTTCTTT. The V gene is TRBV6-5, the J gene TRBJ1-1, with TRBD1 matching over 9 bases. This CDR3 spans 15 amino acids. Germline V gene sequence: CDR1 MNHEY, CDR2 SVGAGI. The V segment lost 5 bases and the J segment 5 bases; nucleotides outside the gene matches: 9.